The text below deals with one T cell receptor (beta chain). Its specificity is not known. The data belong to a study of T-cell memory formation after mild COVID-19. 5'RACE, which relied on constant-segment primers, yielded TCR alpha and TCR beta cDNA libraries carrying sample barcodes and UMIs. TCRdb itself ran the 5' RACE reads through MiXCR, one entry per CDR3 protein. Of approximately 480,000 distinct CDR3 sequences listed, 15% to 20% are singletons. The CDR3 runs to 15 residues. V lost 0 bases, J lost 5 bases, and 16 bases lay in between. From germline, CDR1 is DFQATT and CDR2 SNEGSKA (reference sequence). Study-wide results and caveats: Memory cells collected pre-infection included some clones that later responded, suggesting cross-reactive memory joined. Researchers could not confirm that second-wave clones peaking on day 37 targeted SARS-CoV-2. The CD4+ clones that contracted clustered mainly within CM and EM, and the CD8+ clones concentrated in EMRA.

This receptor was taken from an adult woman who had mild COVID-19 (a few samples of this study predate the infection). Cell type and time point are not known. Sequencing input: PBMCs or a T cell subset sorted from them (not recorded which). The rearrangement joins TRBV20-1 to TRBJ2-5; no reliable D call. In DNA form, the CDR3 reads TGCAGTGCTAGAGATCTCTTGGTGGTCGGGGAGACCCAGTACTTC. Residues: CSARDLLVVGETQYF.